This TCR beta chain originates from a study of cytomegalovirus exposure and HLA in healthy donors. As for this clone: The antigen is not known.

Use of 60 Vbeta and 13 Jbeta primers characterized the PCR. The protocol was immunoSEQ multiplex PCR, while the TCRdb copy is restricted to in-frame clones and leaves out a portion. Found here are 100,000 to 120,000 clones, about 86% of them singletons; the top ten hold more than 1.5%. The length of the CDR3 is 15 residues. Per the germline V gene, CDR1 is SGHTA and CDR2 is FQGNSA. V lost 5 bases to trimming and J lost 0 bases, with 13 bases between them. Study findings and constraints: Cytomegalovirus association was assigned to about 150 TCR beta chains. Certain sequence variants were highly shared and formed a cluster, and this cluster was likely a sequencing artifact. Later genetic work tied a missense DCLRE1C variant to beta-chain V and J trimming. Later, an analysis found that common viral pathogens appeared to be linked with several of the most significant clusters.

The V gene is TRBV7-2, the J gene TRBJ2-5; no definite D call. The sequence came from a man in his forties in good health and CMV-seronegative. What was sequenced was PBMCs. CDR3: CASSPRRRNQETQYF. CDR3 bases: TGTGCCAGCAGCCCTAGGAGACGGAACCAAGAGACCCAGTACTTC.